This record concerns one T cell receptor beta chain sequence. This sample is part of a study of T cell clones after liver transplantation. On the study more broadly: Liver transplant recipients had immunosuppression withdrawal attempted within 2 years.

The method was immunoSEQ multiplex PCR; TCRdb's version includes in-frame clones alone and lacks a portion of them. The repertoire holds tens of thousands of clones, roughly nine tenths seen once, with under 3.5% in the top ten. The TCR originated in a human donor who received a liver transplant. This material consisted of CD4+ T cells from blood, taken before liver transplant.

CDR3 in amino acids: CASGGYTF. The CDR3 DNA follows: TGTGCCAGCGGTGGCTACACCTTC. The chain uses TRBV28 and TRBJ1-2; unclear D gene. The V gene's germline CDR1 is MDHEN and CDR2 SYDVKM. Trimming pared 8 bases from V and 7 bases from J, leaving 2 bases between. The length of the CDR3 is 8 residues.